Below, 15 T cell receptor beta chains from the same sample are listed, as sequenced in a study of T cells in Graves' hyperthyroidism and ophthalmopathy. Amplification targeted TCR beta CDR3 regions from RNA transcripts. HTBI primers were used for first-round RT-PCR of the TCR CDR3. TCRdb re-analysed the multiplex PCR reads in MiXCR, keeping a single row per CDR3 protein. The sample includes hundreds of thousands of distinct CDR3 sequences, about 45% of them seen just once. Sequencing input: peripheral blood or thyroid tissue (not recorded which). Source of these receptors: an adult man with Graves' disease, either hyperthyroidism or ophthalmopathy (not recorded which).

This clonotype was picked up a small number of times. The chain carries TRBV12-3 or TRBV12-4 and TRBJ2-2; no definite D call. The V end was cut by 1 base, the J end by 6 bases, with 6 bases between. CDR3 size: 13 residues. The CDR3 protein is CASSLGWAGELFF. The CDR3 DNA reads TGTGCCAGCAGTTTAGGGTGGGCCGGGGAGCTGTTTTTT.

The chain recombines TRBV20-1 with TRBJ1-5, with TRBD1 matching over 8 bases. The length of the CDR3 is 15 residues. V shed 2 bases, J shed 6 bases, and the junction held 9 bases outside the gene matches. Germline lookup yields CDR1 DFQATT and CDR2 SNEGSKA (reference sequence). CDR3 sequence reads: CSARRSGGEGQPQHF. CDR3 bases: TGCAGTGCTAGAAGATCAGGGGGCGAGGGTCAGCCCCAGCATTTT.

In this sample, this clonotype turned up a few times. The CDR3 region is CATSRVPGRGADTQYF. In DNA form, the CDR3 reads TGTGCCACCAGCAGAGTCCCAGGGAGGGGCGCAGATACGCAGTATTTT. This chain connects TRBV15 to TRBJ2-3; TRBD2 agrees at 7 bases. Germline trimming cut 1 base from V and 4 bases from J; bases unmatched to any gene: 8. The CDR3 is 16 amino acids. CDR1 LNHNV and CDR2 YYDKDF come from the germline V gene (reference sequence).

The genes are TRBV29-1 and TRBJ2-7; perhaps TRBD2 as D (5 bases). The V gene lost 8 bases and the J gene lost 3 bases, with 8 bases spanning the gap. CDR3 size: 10 residues. CDR1 SQVTM and CDR2 ANQGSEA come from the germline V gene. The CDR3 spells CSTRDYEQYF. CDR3 sequence (DNA): TGCAGCACCCGGGACTACGAGCAGTACTTC.

V gene TRBV2 combines with J gene TRBJ1-5; 7 bases are shared with TRBD1. V was pared by 7 bases and J by 5 bases, with 17 bases of the junction left unmatched. This CDR3 has 17 amino acids. The germline CDR1 and CDR2 sequences are SNHLY and FYNNEI. This CDR3 is CASNTGTVLGVDQPQHF. The CDR3 nucleotides read TGTGCCAGCAACACCGGGACAGTATTAGGCGTGGATCAGCCCCAGCATTTT. The full variable domain, rest sourced from reference TRBV2 and TRBJ1-5, is EPEVTQTPSHQVTQMGQEVILRCVPISNHLYFYWYRQILGQKVEFLVSFYNNEISEKSEIFDDQFSVERPDGSNFTLKIRSTKLEDSAMYFCASNTGTVLGVDQPQHFGDGTRLSIL.

This clonotype was counted many times. The gene calls are TRBV12-3 or TRBV12-4 and TRBJ1-2; no definite D call. The CDR3 sequence is 12 residues long. With 1 base removed from V and 4 bases from J, the gap between germline ends came to 4 bases. CDR3 sequence (DNA): TGTGCCAGCAGTTTAGTTGCCTATGGCTACACCTTC. Translation gives CASSLVAYGYTF.

The chain employs TRBV24-1 and TRBJ2-5, with 9 bases aligning to TRBD1. Trimming took 0 bases from V and 4 from J; bases not matched to a gene: 8. The CDR3 consists of 17 residues. Germline CDR1 reads KGHDR; CDR2 reads SFDVKD. CDR3 sequence reads: CATSDLGDREERETQYF. CDR3 nucleotides: TGTGCCACCAGTGATTTGGGGGACAGGGAAGAGAGAGAGACCCAGTACTTC.

The CDR3 spells CASSTSPGALQALYGYTF. In DNA form, the CDR3 reads TGTGCCAGCAGCACTTCTCCCGGGGCCCTCCAGGCGTTGTATGGCTACACCTTC. The chain has TRBV7-8 and TRBJ1-2, with D perhaps matching TRBD1 (5 bases). V lost 5 bases to trimming and J lost 5 bases, with 27 bases between them. Germline CDR1 is SGHVS and CDR2 is FQNEAQ. The CDR3 totals 18 residues.

The gene calls are TRBV19 and TRBJ2-5, with 8 bases lining up with TRBD1. CDR3 size: 16 residues. With V trimmed by 3 bases and J by 5 bases, 11 bases remained unmatched. CDR1 is LNHDA, CDR2 SQIVND, per germline (reference sequence). The CDR3 DNA reads TGTGCCAGTAGTATGGAGGACAGGGCGGTAGTGGAGACCCAGTACTTC. This sequence encodes CASSMEDRAVVETQYF.

DNA of the CDR3: TGTGCCATCAGTGACGGACTAGGCCGCTACGAGCAGTACTTC. This encodes CAISDGLGRYEQYF. The V call is TRBV10-3, the J call TRBJ2-7; the match to TRBD2 covers 7 bases. The ends lost 3 bases at V and 3 bases at J; junction bases unmatched: 5. From germline, CDR1 is ENHRY and CDR2 SYGVKD. The CDR3 is 14 amino acids.

This clonotype was counted at least ten times. The V and J genes are TRBV15 and TRBJ1-4, with D unclear. CDR1 LNHNV and CDR2 YYDKDF come from the germline V gene (reference sequence). This CDR3 has 16 amino acids. The ends were cut back, 0 bases at V and 0 bases at J, with 8 bases in the middle. The CDR3: CATSRDPGPTNEKLFF. CDR3 DNA: TGTGCCACCAGCAGAGATCCTGGACCAACTAATGAAAAACTGTTTTTT.

V usage is TRBV11-1 and J usage is TRBJ2-5; either TRBD1 or TRBD2 may fit D (6 bases each). This CDR3 is 14 amino acids long. Germline CDR1 reads SGHAT; CDR2 reads FQDESV (reference sequence). Trimming left V 5 bases short and J 4 bases short, with 14 bases between. The CDR3 nucleotides are TGTGCCAGCAGCGTTCTCGGGGGCGGAGAGACCCAGTACTTC. As protein: CASSVLGGGETQYF. Combining the CDR3 with reference TRBV11-1 and TRBJ2-5 gives the whole variable domain EAEVAQSPRYKITEKSQAVAFWCDPISGHATLYWYRQILGQGPELLVQFQDESVVDDSQLPKDRFSAERLKGVDSTLKIQPAELGDSAMYLCASSVLGGGETQYFGPGTRLLVL.

The V and J genes are TRBV19 and TRBJ1-5; D is uncertain. This CDR3 comprises 14 residues. V was clipped by 5 bases and J by 11 bases, with 19 bases between them. Germline CDR1 LNHDA, CDR2 SQIVND (reference sequence). CDR3 sequence: CASSAAGGATSQHF. The CDR3 region has the DNA TGTGCCAGTAGTGCTGCGGGAGGCGCCACGTCCCAGCATTTT.

V is TRBV10-3 and J is TRBJ1-4, with 8 positions matching TRBD1. There are 15 residues in the CDR3. In germline, CDR1 is ENHRY, CDR2 SYGVKD. J lost 7 bases, V lost 5 bases, and 9 bases had no gene match. CDR3 amino acids: CAISTGQGGSEKLFF. The CDR3 bases are TGTGCCATCAGTACCGGACAGGGTGGGAGTGAAAAACTGTTTTTT.

The CDR3 loop is CASRLDPDSPLHF. DNA for the CDR3: TGCGCCAGCAGACTTGACCCGGATTCACCCCTCCACTTT. The chain uses TRBV4-1 and TRBJ1-6, with D unclear. Trimming took 6 bases from V and 8 from J, leaving 11 bases between them. The V gene's germline CDR1 is MGHRA and CDR2 YSYEKL. This CDR3 comprises 13 residues.